This note documents a single TCR beta chain sequence. The protocol was immunoSEQ multiplex PCR, while the TCRdb copy is restricted to in-frame clones and leaves out a portion. The sample contains fewer than 110,000 clones, less than 95% of which appear only once. The data derive from a study of T cell changes during pregnancy in multiple sclerosis. This CDR3 comprises 16 residues. After removal of 5 bases from V and 4 bases from J, the junction contained 8 bases not matched to a gene. The V gene's germline CDR1 is SGHTA and CDR2 FQGNSA. This chain joins TRBV7-2 and TRBJ2-2, with TRBD1 identical over 9 bases. The starting material was peripheral blood, obtained in the third trimester of pregnancy. The sequence was collected from a female donor in good health, enrolled as a control in a pregnancy study. The CDR3 loop reads CASSRSGTGITGELFF. CDR3 coding DNA: TGTGCCAGCAGCCGAAGTGGGACAGGGATCACCGGGGAGCTGTTTTTT.